The sequence of this TCR beta chain was determined in a study of T cell responses to AZD1222 COVID-19 vaccine. The length of the CDR3 is 15 residues. The germline V gene encodes CDR1 KGHDR and CDR2 SFDVKD. V was cut by 3 bases and J by 1 base, with 11 bases left in between. Sequenced by immunoSEQ multiplex PCR; TCRdb stores in-frame clones only, minus some. The table records some 140,000 clones, more than 90% of them present only once. V gene TRBV24-1 combines with J gene TRBJ1-2; a weak D match, TRBD1 (5 bases). The sequences come from peripheral blood, collected on day 0 of AZD1222 vaccination. The clonotype comes from an adult in good health. The CDR3 loop reads CATSDRQRGNYGYTF. CDR3 bases: TGTGCCACCAGTGATAGACAGAGGGGTAACTATGGCTACACCTTC.